The 32 T cell receptor beta chains below were found in one sample sequenced in a study of T cell responses to AZD1222 COVID-19 vaccine. Method: immunoSEQ multiplex PCR; TCRdb's copy keeps in-frame clones and lacks some. The sample lists some 110,000 clones; 70% to 90% were seen once. This specimen consisted of peripheral blood, obtained on day 0 of AZD1222 vaccination. These receptors were collected from an adult in good health.

This rearrangement joins TRBV5-5 to TRBJ2-7; the D gene is possibly TRBD1 (5 bases). CDR1 is SGHKS and CDR2 is YYEKEE in the germline V gene (reference sequence). The CDR3 is made up of 14 amino acids. Trimming left V 4 bases short and J 7 bases short, with 18 bases between. Here the CDR3 reads CASSPPQGSVEQYF. The DNA of the CDR3 is TGTGCCAGCAGCCCCCCTCAGGGTTCGGTTGAGCAGTACTTC.

This sequence joins TRBV19 and TRBJ2-2; TRBD2 is a possible D gene (5 bases). CDR1 is LNHDA, CDR2 SQIVND, per germline (reference sequence). This CDR3 is built from 16 residues. V was clipped by 1 base and J by 5 bases, with 14 bases between them. The CDR3 here is CASSIGKGRRTGELFF. CDR3 nucleotide sequence: TGTGCCAGTAGTATAGGGAAGGGCAGGAGGACCGGGGAGCTGTTTTTT.

The chain recombines TRBV29-1 with TRBJ1-2; 8 bases fit TRBD1. Germline CDR1 is SQVTM and CDR2 is ANQGSEA. The ends lost 6 bases at V and 3 bases at J; junction bases unmatched: 6. The CDR3 has 13 residues. The CDR3 sequence is CSVYQDRDYGYTF. The CDR3 DNA follows: TGCAGCGTCTACCAGGACAGGGACTATGGCTACACCTTC.

The chain carries TRBV25-1 and TRBJ2-7; D is ambiguous. With 2 bases removed from V and 2 bases from J, the gap between germline ends came to 13 bases. The CDR3 has 15 amino acids. Germline CDR1 MGHDK, CDR2 SYGVNS. The DNA for the CDR3 is TGTGCCAGCAGTGAAGCGGTAGGCCCTGCCTACGAGCAGTACTTC. Encoded protein: CASSEAVGPAYEQYF.

This clone appeared once. The genes are TRBV10-3 and TRBJ1-2, with unresolved D. CDR1 and CDR2 from the germline V gene are ENHRY and SYGVKD. Trimming took 3 bases from V and 4 from J, leaving 9 bases between them. The CDR3 consists of 13 residues. The CDR3 sequence: CAISEDRGYGYTF. For the CDR3, the DNA is TGTGCCATCAGTGAAGACCGGGGCTATGGCTACACCTTC.

The gene calls are TRBV2 and TRBJ2-3, with 7 nucleotides matching TRBD2. This CDR3 region has 14 residues. Trimming removed 2 bases from V and 4 bases from J; junction bases left unmatched: 3. Germline-derived CDR1 and CDR2 are SNHLY and FYNNEI. CDR3 sequence reads: CASSESGGADTQYF. CDR3 DNA: TGTGCCAGCAGTGAATCTGGGGGGGCAGATACGCAGTATTTT.

This chain joins TRBV13 and TRBJ2-7; 9 positions agree with TRBD1. The CDR3 is 16 residues long. The V and J ends lost 5 bases and 1 base, in that order; junction bases with no gene match: 9. The germline gives CDR1 PRHDT, CDR2 FYEKMQ (reference sequence). The CDR3 DNA reads TGTGCCAGCAGCCCCAGGGACAGGGTTTTGTCCTACGAGCAGTACTTC. It codes for CASSPRDRVLSYEQYF.

The chain uses TRBV7-8 and TRBJ2-7; 7 nucleotides line up with TRBD1. CDR3 length: 18 amino acids. Germline loops: CDR1 SGHVS, CDR2 FQNEAQ. V lost 5 bases to trimming and J lost 0 bases; unmatched junction nucleotides: 16. This chain's CDR3 is CASSVSGTDFQSSYEQYF. CDR3 coding DNA: TGTGCCAGCAGCGTATCCGGGACAGACTTCCAGAGCTCCTACGAGCAGTACTTC. Complete variable domain (other parts from reference TRBV7-8 and TRBJ2-7): GAGVSQSPRYKVAKRGQDVALRCDPISGHVSLFWYQQALGQGPEFLTYFQNEAQLDKSGLPSDRFFAERPEGSVSTLKIQRTQQEDSAVYLCASSVSGTDFQSSYEQYFGPGTRLTVT.

This clone was recorded once. V and J are TRBV11-2 and TRBJ1-6; D remains ambiguous. Germline values: CDR1 SGHAT, CDR2 FQNNGV. Deletions cut 4 bases from V and 10 bases from J, with 11 bases between. This CDR3 is built from 13 residues. The DNA of the CDR3 is TGTGCCAGCAGCTGGGAGAGGGAATCACCCCTCCACTTT. Its translation: CASSWERESPLHF.

This rearrangement joins TRBV2 to TRBJ2-5, with 9 bases that match TRBD2. Germline V gene data show CDR1 as SNHLY and CDR2 as FYNNEI. The CDR3 has 15 amino acids. The V gene end was trimmed by 8 bases and the J gene end by 2 bases; junction bases not matched to a gene: 9. The CDR3 here is CASGMERGAQETQYF. CDR3 bases: TGTGCCAGCGGGATGGAGCGGGGGGCGCAAGAGACCCAGTACTTC. Full variable domain (remainder filled in from reference TRBV2 and TRBJ2-5): EPEVTQTPSHQVTQMGQEVILRCVPISNHLYFYWYRQILGQKVEFLVSFYNNEISEKSEIFDDQFSVERPDGSNFTLKIRSTKLEDSAMYFCASGMERGAQETQYFGPGTRLLVL.

The V gene is TRBV6-5, the J gene TRBJ2-2; perhaps D is TRBD1 or TRBD2 (5 bases each). Germline-derived CDR1 and CDR2 are MNHEY and SVGAGI. V was cut by 2 bases and J by 6 bases, with 7 bases left in between. The CDR3 spans 13 residues. The CDR3 DNA reads as TGTGCCAGCAGTTACCAGGGAGCCGGGGAGCTGTTTTTT. Translated: CASSYQGAGELFF.

The CDR3 region is CASIPIGFAYNSPLHF. CDR3 nucleotide sequence: TGTGCCAGCATTCCCATAGGTTTCGCCTATAATTCACCCCTCCACTTT. The chain combines TRBV11-3 with TRBJ1-6, with D unclear. From germline, CDR1 is SGHNT and CDR2 YENEEA. The CDR3 length is 16 residues. Between the trimmed V and J ends, which lost 7 bases and 2 bases, there was a span of 15 bases. Based on the CDR3 plus reference TRBV11-3 and TRBJ1-6, the full variable domain is EAGVVQSPRYKIIEKKQPVAFWCNPISGHNTLYWYLQNLGQGPELLIRYENEEAVDDSQLPKDRFSAERLKGVDSTLKIQPAELGDSAVYLCASIPIGFAYNSPLHFGNGTRLTVT.

CDR3 amino acids: CAISEAQGNNQPQHF. As DNA, the CDR3 is TGTGCCATCAGTGAAGCCCAAGGGAACAATCAGCCCCAGCATTTT. The rearrangement joins TRBV10-3 to TRBJ1-5, with unresolved D. Germline CDR1 is ENHRY and CDR2 is SYGVKD. V lost 3 bases and J lost 3, with 12 bases in between. The length of the CDR3 is 15 residues.

This clone was counted a few times. The chain uses TRBV18 and TRBJ1-1, with a tentative D call TRBD1 (6 bases). CDR3 length: 14 residues. V was pared by 1 base and J by 1 base, with 7 bases between. Germline V gene sequence: CDR1 KGHSH, CDR2 LQKENI. CDR3 protein: CASSPQDRNTEAFF. The CDR3 DNA reads TGTGCCAGCTCACCACAGGACAGGAACACTGAAGCTTTCTTT.

V usage is TRBV6-5 and J usage is TRBJ1-2; no clear D gene. The germline V and J ends were trimmed by 5 bases and 4 bases, with 11 bases remaining between them. The germline V gene has CDR1 MNHEY and CDR2 SVGAGI. The CDR3 is 13 amino acids. The CDR3 is CASSPSGSYGYTF. The DNA of the CDR3 is TGTGCCAGCAGTCCCTCGGGGTCCTATGGCTACACCTTC.

V usage is TRBV7-3 and J usage is TRBJ1-3; 9 bases map to TRBD1. Trimming took 3 bases from V and 2 from J; bases not matched to a gene: 8. Looked up from germline, CDR1 is SGHTA and CDR2 is FQGTGA. This CDR3 comprises 17 residues. CDR3 in amino acids: CASSFRDRGVTGNTIYF. The CDR3 nucleotides read TGTGCCAGCAGCTTCCGCGACAGGGGGGTCACTGGAAACACCATATATTTT.

V gene TRBV7-2 combines with J gene TRBJ2-1; D perhaps matches TRBD2 (5 bases). The length of the CDR3 is 13 residues. CDR1 is SGHTA and CDR2 is FQGNSA in the germline V gene. Trimming left V 6 bases short and J 5 bases short, with 11 bases between. For the CDR3, the DNA is TGTGCCAGCAGTAATCTCGGGGACAATGAGCAGTTCTTC. Protein product: CASSNLGDNEQFF.

This sequence joins TRBV5-4 and TRBJ2-3; the D gene could be TRBD1 or TRBD2 (6 bases each). The CDR3 loop spans 13 amino acids. Germline lookup yields CDR1 SGHNT and CDR2 YYREEE (reference sequence). V lost 5 bases, J lost 6 bases, and 13 bases lay in between. The CDR3 coding sequence is TGTGCCAGCAGGTCCGGGGGCGAGGATACGCAGTATTTT. Amino acid sequence: CASRSGGEDTQYF.

The CDR3 coding sequence is TGTGCCAGCAGTTTAATGGGGGGGGCAGGCTACAATGAGCAGTTCTTC. Translated, it gives CASSLMGGAGYNEQFF. The genes are TRBV28 and TRBJ2-1, with a tentative D call TRBD2 (7 bases). Germline V CDR1 and CDR2: MDHEN, SYDVKM. The V gene lost 2 bases and the J gene lost 3 bases, with 14 bases spanning the gap. This CDR3 contains 16 residues. The full variable domain, its missing parts supplied by reference TRBV28 and TRBJ2-1, is DVKVTQSSRYLVKRTGEKVFLECVQDMDHENMFWYRQDPGLGLRLIYFSYDVKMKEKGDIPEGYSVSREKKERFSLILESASTNQTSMYLCASSLMGGAGYNEQFFGPGTRLTVL.

The rearrangement links TRBV5-4 to TRBJ2-3; TRBD2 agrees at 12 bases. The V gene end was trimmed by 4 bases and the J gene end by 8 bases; junction bases not matched to a gene: 5. CDR3 length: 14 residues. CDR1 is SGHNT, CDR2 YYREEE, per germline (reference sequence). This chain's CDR3 is CASSRTSGEGTQYF. The CDR3 DNA reads as TGTGCCAGCAGCAGGACTAGCGGGGAGGGTACGCAGTATTTT.

This chain joins TRBV7-9 and TRBJ2-6; no definite D call. Germline CDR1 reads SEHNR; CDR2 reads FQNEAQ (reference sequence). V dropped 3 bases and J dropped 14 bases, with 11 bases sitting between them. The CDR3 has 12 residues. The CDR3 region is CASSFEDLLLTF. The CDR3, as DNA: TGTGCCAGCAGCTTCGAAGACCTCCTCCTGACTTTC.

This chain connects TRBV19 to TRBJ2-4, with TRBD2 matching over 8 bases. V lost 3 bases, J lost 0 bases, and 10 bases stayed unmatched. The CDR3 runs to 18 residues. CDR1 is LNHDA, CDR2 SQIVND, per germline (reference sequence). The CDR3 DNA is TGTGCCAGTAGTATCTTTGCGGGGGGCGACCTAGCCAAAAACATTCAGTACTTC. Its protein is CASSIFAGGDLAKNIQYF.

This clone was seen only a few times. Here the CDR3 reads CSVEDSVNTEAFF. Written as DNA, the CDR3 is TGCAGCGTTGAGGACAGCGTGAACACTGAAGCTTTCTTT. This chain links TRBV29-1 with TRBJ1-1; D perhaps matches TRBD1 (6 bases). CDR3 length: 13 amino acids. The germline V and J ends were trimmed by 3 bases and 0 bases, with 8 bases remaining between them. Per the germline V gene, CDR1 is SQVTM and CDR2 is ANQGSEA. Combining the CDR3 with reference TRBV29-1 and TRBJ1-1 gives the whole variable domain SAVISQKPSRDICQRGTSLTIQCQVDSQVTMMFWYRQQPGQSLTLIATANQGSEATYESGFVIDKFPISRPNLTFSTLTVSNMSPEDSSIYLCSVEDSVNTEAFFGQGTRLTVV.

V is TRBV7-2 and J is TRBJ2-1; TRBD2 matches 11 bases. J was trimmed by 9 bases and V by 2 bases; bases with no gene match: 9. The CDR3 runs 16 residues. Germline V CDR1 and CDR2: SGHTA, FQGNSA. CDR3 sequence reads: CASSLLRLAGGSEQFF. Written as DNA, the CDR3 is TGTGCCAGCAGCTTACTCCGGCTAGCGGGGGGCTCTGAGCAGTTCTTC.

The chain is built from TRBV6-5 and TRBJ2-7; 8 bases are a match to TRBD2. Germline V gene data show CDR1 as MNHEY and CDR2 as SVGAGI. CDR3 length: 16 amino acids. The J segment lost 6 bases and the V segment lost 4 bases, leaving 14 bases of the junction unmatched. The CDR3 coding sequence is TGTGCCAGCAGTTCAGGTATAGCGGGGCCCGCCGTCGAGCAGTACTTC. Its protein is CASSSGIAGPAVEQYF.

The chain links TRBV2 to TRBJ1-2; no firm D call. The V gene's germline CDR1 is SNHLY and CDR2 FYNNEI. There are 14 residues in the CDR3. V was pared by 7 bases and J by 1 base, with 13 bases between. The CDR3 region is CASNLGSLNYGYTF. In DNA form, the CDR3 reads TGTGCCAGCAACCTGGGCAGCCTTAACTATGGCTACACCTTC.

The chain carries TRBV19 and TRBJ2-1, with TRBD2 identical over 7 bases. CDR3 length equals 16 residues. The germline gives CDR1 LNHDA, CDR2 SQIVND (reference sequence). After removal of 3 bases from V and 4 bases from J, the junction contained 9 bases not matched to a gene. CDR3 in DNA: TGTGCCAGTAGTATCGAGGCGGGGGTGTCATACAATGAGCAGTTCTTC. Its translation is CASSIEAGVSYNEQFF.

A remark on this clone: This CDR3 fails to terminate in the conserved phenylalanine or tryptophan, so it likely reflects a read error. The chain combines TRBV10-3 with TRBJ1-6, with unresolved D. Trimming removed 7 bases at V and 8 bases at J, with 15 bases between. The CDR3 is 14 residues long. Germline lookup yields CDR1 ENHRY and CDR2 SYGVKD. The CDR3 region is CAIKGSQDHSPLHL. CDR3 DNA sequence: TGTGCCATCAAAGGTAGCCAGGACCATTCACCCCTCCACCTT.

This clone was seen only a few times. This chain uses TRBV27 with TRBJ2-5, with D possibly being TRBD1 or TRBD2 (6 bases each). The CDR3 is 16 residues long. V was clipped by 5 bases and J by 5 bases, with 21 bases between them. The germline V gene has CDR1 MNHEY and CDR2 SMNVEV (reference sequence). In DNA, the CDR3 is TGTGCCAGCAGTATCAAGTGGGGGCCGGGGGTGGAGACCCAGTACTTC. Translating it yields CASSIKWGPGVETQYF.

This clone was seen only once. The rearrangement joins TRBV3-1 (or the pseudogene TRBV3-2) to TRBJ2-1; D tentatively reads TRBD1 or TRBD2 (5 bases each). Trimming removed 4 bases at V and 4 bases at J, with 14 bases between. This CDR3 contains 15 residues. Per germline, CDR1 LGHDT and CDR2 YNNKEL (reference sequence). The CDR3, as DNA: TGTGCCAGCAGCCCCACTAGTGGGGGTTACAATGAGCAGTTCTTC. This translates into CASSPTSGGYNEQFF.

The chain carries TRBV6-1 and TRBJ1-3, with D tentatively TRBD1 (6 bases). Trimming took 2 bases from V and 0 from J, leaving 14 bases between them. The CDR3 has 17 residues. Germline values: CDR1 MNHNS, CDR2 SASEGT. The CDR3 loop reads CASSEPGTYFSGNTIYF. The CDR3 coding sequence is TGTGCCAGCAGTGAACCAGGGACATATTTCTCTGGAAACACCATATATTTT.

This chain joins TRBV6-4 and TRBJ1-2; tentative D call: TRBD1 (5 bases). This CDR3 has 14 amino acids. Trimming took off 5 bases at V and 2 bases at J, with 12 bases between the two ends. CDR1 MRHNA and CDR2 SNTAGT come from the germline V gene. The CDR3 sequence is CASSLGVVNYGYTF. As DNA, the CDR3 is TGTGCCAGCAGTCTGGGGGTCGTCAACTATGGCTACACCTTC.